This TCR beta chain was recorded in a study of identical twins (dated by TCRdb to the mid-2010s). As for the study more broadly: To test whether fetal clonotypes persist, this study deep-sequenced TCR alpha and beta repertoires from monozygotic twins, from unrelated adults of various ages, and from cord blood. To rule out contamination, the twin experiments were replicated at different times with different library preparation protocols.

The germline V gene (reference sequence) sets CDR1 to DFQATT and CDR2 to SNEGSKA. There are 11 amino acids in the CDR3, from cysteine to phenylalanine inclusive. The read is trimmed to its CDR3 DNA, 33 bases read in frame from base 1. Every donor in the study was a healthy Caucasian. Three unrelated non-twin adults were additionally sequenced: a male aged 18 to 30, a male aged 50 to 60 and a female aged 50 to 60. Miltenyi CD45RO+ enrichment and human naive T-cell isolation kits were used to isolate memory (CD45RO+) and naive T cells from PBMC. What the study reported, not specific to this receptor: Out-of-frame TCR alpha sharing in monozygotic twins was systematically underestimated by recombination models, whereas sharing between unrelated individuals was in agreement with the recombination models. Abundant cord blood beta clonotypes had fewer insertions, young adult naive repertoires showed a similar but weaker trend, and memory repertoires showed no such trend. Compared with coincidental sharing between unrelated individuals, out-of-frame TCR alpha sequences shared between twins showed an excess of sequences with low generation probability. Zero-insertion analyses could be partly confounded by invariant T cells such as MAIT and iNKT, though diverse VJ usage argued against such confounding for most clonotypes. In beta out-of-frame sequences, excess twin sharing was weaker, because having fewer shared sequences lowered the signal-to-noise ratio. Because the same donors could not be followed over many years, the conclusions relied on cross-sectional statistical analysis.

In this sample, this clonotype turned up a few times. The antigen it recognizes is unknown. Mismatch with germline at one junction end may stem from a read error. Libraries were built with 5' RACE. The instrument given in TCRdb is Illumina HiSeq 2000. Template switching introduced a universal primer binding site; the final cDNA contained a unique molecular identifier, enabling accurate counting of TCR cDNA molecules. Specific primers in the conserved constant-segment region were used to synthesize first-strand cDNA for TCR alpha and beta chains. To control for contamination, every cDNA library carried two barcodes: a SMART-Mk sample barcode plus Illumina barcodes. Two successive PCR steps introduced TruSeq adapter sequences along with Illumina sample barcodes. The TCR alpha and beta cDNA libraries were sequenced on the Illumina HiSeq platform using custom primers. As for the authors' bioinformatics: Unique molecular identifiers were extracted from raw reads with MiGEC, and CDR3 positions were determined with MiXCR. For each individual, recombination models were inferred using an EM algorithm with the repgenHMM and IGoR tools. The analysis of shared clonotypes was done with the tcR package in R, with sharing normalized by the product of cloneset sizes. Out-of-frame nonproductive sequences were analyzed to study raw recombination free of thymic and clonal selection effects. Clones were called with MiXCR by TCRdb after fastp trimmed the public reads at Q25, and only in-frame beta chains were retained. Entries that share a CDR3 protein sequence are merged under the most common genes and DNA. These V and J calls are TCRdb output, not the study's own analysis. The sample table records a few hundred thousand distinct CDR3 sequences; roughly 9% of these occur just once. The ten top clones hold more than 8% of the sample.

The sample consisted of naive T cells sorted from blood. Explained via the paper, the cell subset or site label denotes: cells isolated with a human naive T-cell isolation kit. The chain links TRBV20-1 with TRBJ1-2; no D gene call is confident. This receptor was identified in a woman between 45 and 60 years old in good health. The CDR3 protein is CSARDLDLLNF. The bases are TGCAGTGCTAGAGATCTAGACCTACTAAACTTC.